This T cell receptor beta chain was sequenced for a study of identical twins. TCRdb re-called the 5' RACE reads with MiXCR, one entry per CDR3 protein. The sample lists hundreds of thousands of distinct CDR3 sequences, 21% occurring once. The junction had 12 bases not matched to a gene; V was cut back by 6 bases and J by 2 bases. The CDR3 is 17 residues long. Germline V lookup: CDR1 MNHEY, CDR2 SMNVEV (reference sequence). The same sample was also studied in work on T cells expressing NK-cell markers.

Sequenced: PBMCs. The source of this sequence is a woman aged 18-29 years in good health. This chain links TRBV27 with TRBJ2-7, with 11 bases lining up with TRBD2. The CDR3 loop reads CASSRGSGLAVPYEQYF. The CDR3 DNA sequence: TGTGCCAGCAGCCGTGGATCGGGACTAGCGGTCCCCTACGAGCAGTACTTC.